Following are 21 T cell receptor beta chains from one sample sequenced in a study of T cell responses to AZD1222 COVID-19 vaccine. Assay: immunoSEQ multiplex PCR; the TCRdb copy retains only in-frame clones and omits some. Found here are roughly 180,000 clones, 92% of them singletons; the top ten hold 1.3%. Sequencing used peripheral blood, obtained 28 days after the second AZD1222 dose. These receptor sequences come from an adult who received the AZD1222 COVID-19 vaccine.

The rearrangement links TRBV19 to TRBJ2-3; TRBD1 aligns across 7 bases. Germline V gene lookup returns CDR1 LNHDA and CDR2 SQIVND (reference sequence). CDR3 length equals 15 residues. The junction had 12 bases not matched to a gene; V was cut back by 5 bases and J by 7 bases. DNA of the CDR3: TGTGCCAGTAGTCCCCGGACAGGCGGGCCTAATACGCAGTATTTT. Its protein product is CASSPRTGGPNTQYF.

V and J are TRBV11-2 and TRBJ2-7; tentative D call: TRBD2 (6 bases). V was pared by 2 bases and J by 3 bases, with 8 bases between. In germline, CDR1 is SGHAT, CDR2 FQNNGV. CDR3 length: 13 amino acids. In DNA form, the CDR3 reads TGTGCCAGCAGCTTAAGGCGGGGCTACGAGCAGTACTTC. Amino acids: CASSLRRGYEQYF.

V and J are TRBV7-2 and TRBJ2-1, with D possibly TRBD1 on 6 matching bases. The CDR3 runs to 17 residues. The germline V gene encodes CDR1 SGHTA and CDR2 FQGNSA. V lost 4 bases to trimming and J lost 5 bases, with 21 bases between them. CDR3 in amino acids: CASSSYRRGLRHNEQFF. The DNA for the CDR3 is TGTGCCAGCAGCTCCTACCGCAGGGGATTAAGACACAATGAGCAGTTCTTC.

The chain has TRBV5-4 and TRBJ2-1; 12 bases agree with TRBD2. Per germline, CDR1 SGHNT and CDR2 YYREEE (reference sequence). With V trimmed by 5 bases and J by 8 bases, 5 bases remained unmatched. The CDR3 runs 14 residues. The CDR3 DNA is TGTGCCAGCAGAGCTAGCGGGGGGGCGTATGAGCAGTTCTTC. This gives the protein CASRASGGAYEQFF. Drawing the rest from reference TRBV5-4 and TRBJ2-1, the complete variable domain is ETGVTQSPTHLIKTRGQQVTLRCSSQSGHNTVSWYQQALGQGPQFIFQYYREEENGRGNFPPRFSGLQFPNYSSELNVNALELDDSALYLCASRASGGAYEQFFGPGTRLTVL.

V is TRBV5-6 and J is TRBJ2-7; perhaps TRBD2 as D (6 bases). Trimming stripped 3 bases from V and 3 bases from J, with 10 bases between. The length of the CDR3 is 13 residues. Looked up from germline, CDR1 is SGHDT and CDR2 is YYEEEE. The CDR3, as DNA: TGTGCCAGCAGCTCACGGGACTTCTACGAGCAGTACTTC. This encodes CASSSRDFYEQYF.

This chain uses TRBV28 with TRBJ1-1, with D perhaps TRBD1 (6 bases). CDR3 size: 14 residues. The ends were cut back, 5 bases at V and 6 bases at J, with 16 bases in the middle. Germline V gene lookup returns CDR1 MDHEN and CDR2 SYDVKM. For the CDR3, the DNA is TGTGCCAGCAGTCCAGGGGTTGTAATCGCTGAAGCTTTCTTT. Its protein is CASSPGVVIAEAFF.

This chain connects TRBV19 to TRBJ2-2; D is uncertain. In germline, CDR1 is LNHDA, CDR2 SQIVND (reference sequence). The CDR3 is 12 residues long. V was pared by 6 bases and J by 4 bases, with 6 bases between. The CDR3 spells CASRWGTGELFF. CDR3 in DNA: TGTGCCAGTAGATGGGGCACCGGGGAGCTGTTTTTT.

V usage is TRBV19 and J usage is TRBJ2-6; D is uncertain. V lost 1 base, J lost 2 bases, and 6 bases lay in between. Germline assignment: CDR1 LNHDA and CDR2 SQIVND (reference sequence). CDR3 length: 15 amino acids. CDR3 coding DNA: TGTGCCAGTAGTATAGCCACGGCTGGGGCCAACGTCCTGACTTTC. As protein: CASSIATAGANVLTF.

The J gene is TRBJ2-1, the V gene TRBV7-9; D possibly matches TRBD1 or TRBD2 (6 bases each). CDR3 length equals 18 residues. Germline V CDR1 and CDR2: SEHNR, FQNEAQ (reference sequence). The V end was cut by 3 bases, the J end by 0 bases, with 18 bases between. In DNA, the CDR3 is TGTGCCAGCAGCTTTCACTCCCGGGGGCGGACCTCCTACAATGAGCAGTTCTTC. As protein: CASSFHSRGRTSYNEQFF.

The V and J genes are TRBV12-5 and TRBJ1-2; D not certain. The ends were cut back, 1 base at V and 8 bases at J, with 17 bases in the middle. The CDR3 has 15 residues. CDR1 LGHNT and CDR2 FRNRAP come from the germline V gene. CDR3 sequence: CASGLDSGPVGGYTF. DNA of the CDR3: TGTGCTAGTGGTTTGGACAGCGGCCCTGTGGGAGGCTACACCTTC.

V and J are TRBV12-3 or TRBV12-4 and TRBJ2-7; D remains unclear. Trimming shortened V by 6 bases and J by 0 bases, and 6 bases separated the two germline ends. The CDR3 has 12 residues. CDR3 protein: CASRRNSYEQYF. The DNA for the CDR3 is TGTGCCAGCAGAAGAAACTCCTACGAGCAGTACTTC.

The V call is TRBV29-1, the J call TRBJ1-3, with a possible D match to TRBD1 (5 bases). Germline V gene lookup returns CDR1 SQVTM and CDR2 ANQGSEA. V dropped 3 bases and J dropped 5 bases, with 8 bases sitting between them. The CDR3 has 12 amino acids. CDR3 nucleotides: TGCAGCGTTGATGAGGGGAGAAACACCATATATTTT. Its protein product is CSVDEGRNTIYF.

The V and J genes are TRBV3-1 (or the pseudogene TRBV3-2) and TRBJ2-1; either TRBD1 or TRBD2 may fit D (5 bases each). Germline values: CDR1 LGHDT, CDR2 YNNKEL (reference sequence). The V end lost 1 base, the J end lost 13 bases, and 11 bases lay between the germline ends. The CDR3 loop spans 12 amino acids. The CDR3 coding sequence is TGTGCCAGCAGCCAAGCATTGGGACCCCAGTTCTTC. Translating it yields CASSQALGPQFF.

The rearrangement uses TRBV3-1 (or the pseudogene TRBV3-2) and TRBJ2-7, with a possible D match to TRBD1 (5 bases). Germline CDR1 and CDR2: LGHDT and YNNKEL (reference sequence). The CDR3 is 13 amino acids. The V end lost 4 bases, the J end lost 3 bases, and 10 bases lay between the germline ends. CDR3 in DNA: TGTGCCAGCAGCCCTCTTCAGGGCTACGAGCAGTACTTC. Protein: CASSPLQGYEQYF.

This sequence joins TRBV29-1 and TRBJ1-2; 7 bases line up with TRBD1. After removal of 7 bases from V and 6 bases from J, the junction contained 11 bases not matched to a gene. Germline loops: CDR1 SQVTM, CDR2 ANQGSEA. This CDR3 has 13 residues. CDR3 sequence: CSGGLRDSDGYTF. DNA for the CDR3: TGCAGCGGGGGACTACGGGACAGCGATGGCTACACCTTC.

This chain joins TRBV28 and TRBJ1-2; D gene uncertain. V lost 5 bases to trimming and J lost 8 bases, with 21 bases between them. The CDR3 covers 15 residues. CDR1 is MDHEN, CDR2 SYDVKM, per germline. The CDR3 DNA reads TGTGCCAGCAGTGGCCACCCGTTCCAAGGAAGCGGCTACACCTTC. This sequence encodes CASSGHPFQGSGYTF.

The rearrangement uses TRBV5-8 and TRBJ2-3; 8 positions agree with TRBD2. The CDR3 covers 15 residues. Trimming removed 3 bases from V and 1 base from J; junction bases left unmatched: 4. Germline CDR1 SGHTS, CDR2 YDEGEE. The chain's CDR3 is CASSWLLAGTDTQYF. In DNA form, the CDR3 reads TGTGCCAGCAGCTGGCTACTAGCGGGCACAGATACGCAGTATTTT. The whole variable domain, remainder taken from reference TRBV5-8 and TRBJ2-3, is EAGVTQSPTHLIKTRGQQATLRCSPISGHTSVYWYQQALGLGLQFLLWYDEGEERNRGNFPPRFSGRQFPNYSSELNVNALELEDSALYLCASSWLLAGTDTQYFGPGTRLTVL.

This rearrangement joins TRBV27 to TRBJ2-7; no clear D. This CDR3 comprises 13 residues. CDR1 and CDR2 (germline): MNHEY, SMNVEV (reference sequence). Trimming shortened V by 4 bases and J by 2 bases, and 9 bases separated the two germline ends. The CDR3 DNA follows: TGTGCCAGCAGTTCTACCCCAACCTACGAGCAGTACTTC. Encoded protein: CASSSTPTYEQYF.

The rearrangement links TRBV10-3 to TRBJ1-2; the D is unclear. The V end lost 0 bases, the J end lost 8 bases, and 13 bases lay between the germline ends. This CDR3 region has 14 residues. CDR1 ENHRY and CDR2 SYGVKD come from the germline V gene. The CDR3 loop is CAISESAGNDGYTF. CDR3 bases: TGTGCCATCAGTGAGTCGGCGGGGAACGACGGCTACACCTTC.

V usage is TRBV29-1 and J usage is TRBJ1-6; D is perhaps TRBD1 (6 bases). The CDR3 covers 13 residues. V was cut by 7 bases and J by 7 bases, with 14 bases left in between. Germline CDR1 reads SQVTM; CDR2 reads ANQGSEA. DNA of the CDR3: TGCAGCGCCAAAGGAGGGGGGAATTCACCCCTCCACTTT. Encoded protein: CSAKGGGNSPLHF.

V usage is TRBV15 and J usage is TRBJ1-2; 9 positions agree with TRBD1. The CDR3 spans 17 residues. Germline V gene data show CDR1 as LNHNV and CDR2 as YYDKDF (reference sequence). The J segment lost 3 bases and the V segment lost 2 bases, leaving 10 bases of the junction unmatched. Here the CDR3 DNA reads TGTGCCACCAGCAGACCAGACGCTACAGGGGGCGACTATGGCTACACCTTC. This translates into CATSRPDATGGDYGYTF.